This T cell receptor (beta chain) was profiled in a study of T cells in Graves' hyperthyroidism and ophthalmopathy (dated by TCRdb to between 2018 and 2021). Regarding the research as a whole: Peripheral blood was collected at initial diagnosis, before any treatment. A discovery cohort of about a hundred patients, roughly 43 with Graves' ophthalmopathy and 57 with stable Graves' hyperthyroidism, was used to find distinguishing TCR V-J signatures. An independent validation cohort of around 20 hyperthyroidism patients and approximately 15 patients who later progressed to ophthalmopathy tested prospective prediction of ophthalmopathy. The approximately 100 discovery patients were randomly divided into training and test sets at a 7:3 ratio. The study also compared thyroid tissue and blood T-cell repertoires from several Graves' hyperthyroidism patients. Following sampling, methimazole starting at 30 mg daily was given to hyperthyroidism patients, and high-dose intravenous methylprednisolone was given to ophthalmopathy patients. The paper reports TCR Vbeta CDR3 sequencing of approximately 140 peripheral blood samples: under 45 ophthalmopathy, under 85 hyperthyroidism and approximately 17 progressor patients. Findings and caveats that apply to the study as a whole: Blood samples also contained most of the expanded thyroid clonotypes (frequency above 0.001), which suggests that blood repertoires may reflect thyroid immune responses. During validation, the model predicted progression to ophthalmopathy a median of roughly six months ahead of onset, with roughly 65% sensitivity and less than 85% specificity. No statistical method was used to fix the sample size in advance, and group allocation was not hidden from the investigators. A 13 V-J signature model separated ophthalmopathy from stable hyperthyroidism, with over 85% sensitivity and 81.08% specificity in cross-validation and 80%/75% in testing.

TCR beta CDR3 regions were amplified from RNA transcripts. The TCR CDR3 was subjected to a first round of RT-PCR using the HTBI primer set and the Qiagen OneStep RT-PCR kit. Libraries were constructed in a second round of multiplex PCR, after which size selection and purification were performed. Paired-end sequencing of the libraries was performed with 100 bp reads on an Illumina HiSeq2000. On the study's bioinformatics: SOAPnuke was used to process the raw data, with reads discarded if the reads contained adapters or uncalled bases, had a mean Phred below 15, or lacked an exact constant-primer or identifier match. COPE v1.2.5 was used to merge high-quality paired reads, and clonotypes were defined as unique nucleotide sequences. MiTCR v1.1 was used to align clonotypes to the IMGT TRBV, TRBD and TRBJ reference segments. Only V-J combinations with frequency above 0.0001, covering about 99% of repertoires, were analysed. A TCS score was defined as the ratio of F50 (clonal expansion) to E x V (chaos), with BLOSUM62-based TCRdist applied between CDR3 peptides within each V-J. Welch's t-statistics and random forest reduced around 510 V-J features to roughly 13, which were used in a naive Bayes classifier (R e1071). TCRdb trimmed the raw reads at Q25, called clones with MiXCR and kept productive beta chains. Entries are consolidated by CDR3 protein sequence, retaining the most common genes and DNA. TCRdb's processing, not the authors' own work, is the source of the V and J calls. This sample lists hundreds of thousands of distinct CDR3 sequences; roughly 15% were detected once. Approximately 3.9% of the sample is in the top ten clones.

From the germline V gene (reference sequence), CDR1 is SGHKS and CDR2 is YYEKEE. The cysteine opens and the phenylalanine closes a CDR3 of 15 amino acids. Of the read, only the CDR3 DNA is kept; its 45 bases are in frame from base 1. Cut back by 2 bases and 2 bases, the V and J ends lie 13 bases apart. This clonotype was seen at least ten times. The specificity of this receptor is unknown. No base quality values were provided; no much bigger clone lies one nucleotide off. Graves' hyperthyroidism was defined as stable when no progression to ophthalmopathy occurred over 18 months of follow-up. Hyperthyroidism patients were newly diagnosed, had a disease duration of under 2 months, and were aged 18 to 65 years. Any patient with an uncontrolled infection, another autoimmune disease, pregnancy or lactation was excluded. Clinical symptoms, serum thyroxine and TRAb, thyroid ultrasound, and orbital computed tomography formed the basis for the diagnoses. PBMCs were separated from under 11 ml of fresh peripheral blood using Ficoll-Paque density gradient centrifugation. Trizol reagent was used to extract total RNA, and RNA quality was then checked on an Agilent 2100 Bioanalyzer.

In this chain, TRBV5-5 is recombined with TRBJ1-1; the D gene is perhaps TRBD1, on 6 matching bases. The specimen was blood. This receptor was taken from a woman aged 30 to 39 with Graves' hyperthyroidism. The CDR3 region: CASSFSGTSNTEAFF. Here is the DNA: TGTGCCAGCAGCTTTTCAGGGACAAGTAACACTGAAGCTTTCTTT.